This T cell receptor (beta chain) emerged from a study of blood T cell repertoires in COVID-19. About the study: Sites in the United States, Italy and Spain provided acute and convalescent COVID-19 samples.

V was pared by 4 bases and J by 1 base, with 10 bases of the junction left unmatched. Germline-derived CDR1 and CDR2 are SQVTM and ANQGSEA. CDR3 size: 16 residues. TCRdb's table, derived via immunoSEQ multiplex PCR, lists solely in-frame clones and lacks some. The table lists 30,000 to 40,000 clones, 80% to 90% of them singletons. The sequencing input was peripheral blood. The sequence was obtained from a woman older than 75 with active or convalescent COVID-19. This chain links TRBV29-1 with TRBJ2-7, with TRBD1 matching 10 bases. The CDR3 nucleotides read TGCAGCGTTGGACCCCAAGGGGGACAGGGGTCCTACGAGCAGTACTTC. The encoded protein is CSVGPQGGQGSYEQYF.